A selection of T cell receptor beta chains follows, all from one sample in a study of shared T cell receptors in the human thymus. Produced via immunoSEQ multiplex PCR; TCRdb's table is partial and in-frame only. The profile shows fewer than 700,000 clones, approximately 87% of them singletons. The sample was also reused in another study, on human thymus T cells.

Sequenced: thymocytes. All receptors come from a boy in the first two years of life with a congenital heart defect. The CDR3 runs from the conserved cysteine through the conserved F or W. Fields, in order: V gene, clone size, J gene, D gene, CDR3 length, CDR3 DNA, CDR3 protein. The D gene is left open where the match is weak. Size values are once, few and many counts, or a class for expanded clones, and some rows have none.

TRBV11-2	.	TRBJ2-7	TRBD2	16	TGTGCCAGCAGCTTCCCGGGACTAGCGGGATTGTACGAGCAGTACTTC	CASSFPGLAGLYEQYF
TRBV4-1	.	TRBJ1-4	.	15	TGCGCCAGCAGCCAAGATGGGGACTTACATGAAAAACTGTTTTTT	CASSQDGDLHEKLFF
TRBV27	.	TRBJ2-4	TRBD1	19	TGTGCCAGCAGTTTATTCCTGGACAGGGCCGATAGGGCCAAAAACATTCAGTACTTC	CASSLFLDRADRAKNIQYF
TRBV5-1	.	TRBJ2-1	.	18	TGCGCCAGCAGCTTAGGTCCTTCGGAGGGTAGCTCCTACAATGAGCAGTTCTTC	CASSLGPSEGSSYNEQFF
TRBV28	.	TRBJ2-3	TRBD2	19	TGTGCCAGCAGTGCCGACCCCCCACTAGCGGATTCTAGCACAGATACGCAGTATTTT	CASSADPPLADSSTDTQYF
TRBV28	.	TRBJ2-3	TRBD2	19	TGTGCCAGCAGTTTATGGAGCGAGATGGCGGGAGGCCACACAGATACGCAGTATTTT	CASSLWSEMAGGHTDTQYF
TRBV29-1	.	TRBJ2-3	TRBD1	13	TGCAGCACCCGGGACAGGGGCACAGATACGCAGTATTTT	CSTRDRGTDTQYF
TRBV5-1	few	TRBJ1-1	.	14	TGCGCCAGCAGCTTCACCCCAGGGAAGGGGGTAGCTTTCTTT	CASSFTPGKGVAFF
TRBV19	.	TRBJ2-5	.	13	TGTGCCAGTAGTATCGACAGCGAAGAGACCCAGTACTTC	CASSIDSEETQYF
TRBV6-5	.	TRBJ2-5	.	14	TGTGCCAGCAGTTGGTCAGGCCTGGAAGAGACCCAGTACTTC	CASSWSGLEETQYF
TRBV9	.	TRBJ2-7	TRBD1	15	TGTGCCAGCAGCGCCCGAGACAGGGAACCCTACGAGCAGTACTTC	CASSARDREPYEQYF
TRBV13	once	TRBJ2-7	TRBD2	15	TGTGCCAGCAGCTTCGTAGCGGGAGCTCAGGAAGAGCAGTACTTC	CASSFVAGAQEEQYF
TRBV5-1	.	TRBJ1-1	.	14	TGCGCCAGCACCTCATTGGGGGGGAAAGCTGAAGCTTTCTTT	CASTSLGGKAEAFF
TRBV28	.	TRBJ2-3	TRBD2	16	TGTGCCAGCAGCAAGCCCTTAGCGGGAAGCACAGATACGCAGTATTTT	CASSKPLAGSTDTQYF
TRBV7-6	.	TRBJ2-5	TRBD2	16	TGTGCCAGCAGCTTATGGGACGGACTAGCGTTAGAGACCCAGTACTTC	CASSLWDGLALETQYF
TRBV4-3	.	TRBJ2-1	.	18	TGCGCCAGCAGCCAGGCGGGACGCGCTCACAACCCCTACAATGAGCAGTTCTTC	CASSQAGRAHNPYNEQFF
TRBV7-9	.	TRBJ1-1	.	11	TGTGCCAGCAGGTCCACAACTGAAGCTTTCTTT	CASRSTTEAFF
TRBV1	.	TRBJ2-1	.	11	TGCACCAGCAGCCAAGCCGGTGAGCAGTTCTTC	CTSSQAGEQFF
TRBV11-2	.	TRBJ2-2	.	14	TGTGCCAGCAGCCCCCGACCGGGAGTCGGGGAGCTGTTTTTT	CASSPRPGVGELFF
TRBV14	.	TRBJ2-7	.	16	TGTGCCAGCAGCCAAGCCCCAGGGCGATCCTCCTACGAGCAGTACTTC	CASSQAPGRSSYEQYF
TRBV11-3	.	TRBJ2-7	TRBD2	18	TGTGCCAGCAGCTTAGATTTGGGACTAGCGGGAAGCTCCTACGAGCAGTACTTC	CASSLDLGLAGSSYEQYF
TRBV28	.	TRBJ2-3	.	13	TGTGCCGCACAGGGTTGGGCGAAAGATACGCAGTATTTT	CAAQGWAKDTQYF
TRBV27	.	TRBJ2-7	.	13	TGTGCCAGCAGTCCCACTCACAGGTATCTGCAGTACTTC	CASSPTHRYLQYF
TRBV23-1	.	TRBJ2-2	TRBD1	15	TGCGCCAGCAGTAACGGGACAGGGAACACCGGGGAGCTGTTTTTT	CASSNGTGNTGELFF
TRBV7-2	.	TRBJ2-3	TRBD1	16	TGTGCCAGCAGCCGTGACCGACAGGGGATTACAGATACGCAGTATTTT	CASSRDRQGITDTQYF
TRBV28	.	TRBJ2-1	TRBD1	15	TGTGCCAGCAGTTTACGGAACAGGGGATTTTGTGAGCAGTTCTTC	CASSLRNRGFCEQFF
TRBV27	.	TRBJ2-6	.	15	TGTGCCAGCAGATCTGACAGCTCTGGGGCCAACGTCCTGACTTTC	CASRSDSSGANVLTF
TRBV7-2	.	TRBJ2-1	TRBD2	16	TGTGCCAGCAGCCATAGCGGGAGGAGCTCCTACAATGAGCAGTTCTTC	CASSHSGRSSYNEQFF
TRBV2	.	TRBJ2-1	TRBD1	14	TGTGCCAGCAGTGGTAACAGGGGATACAATGAGCAGTTCTTC	CASSGNRGYNEQFF
TRBV7-9	few	TRBJ1-2	.	13	TGTGCCAGCAGCCTGACAGTGAACTATGGCTACACCTTC	CASSLTVNYGYTF
TRBV19	.	TRBJ1-3	.	11	TGTGCCTGCACCAGAGGAAACACCATATATTTT	CACTRGNTIYF